Listed here are 3 T cell receptor beta chains from one sample, sequenced in a study of CD4 and CD8 cells across lung adenocarcinoma regions. TCRdb called the PCR reads again in MiXCR, with one record for every CDR3 protein. The table has 9,500 to 15,000 distinct CDR3 sequences, approximately 48% seen once. The specimen sequenced was CD8+ T cells from the margin of a lung tumor. Source of these receptors: a male donor with lung adenocarcinoma. The CD4 and CD8 labels of this study may be unreliable.

This clonotype is large. The chain is built from TRBV6-5 and TRBJ2-7, with D possibly TRBD2 on 5 matching bases. CDR1 is MNHEY and CDR2 is SVGAGI in the germline V gene. The CDR3 has 12 residues. With 10 bases removed from V and 7 bases from J, the gap between germline ends came to 17 bases. CDR3 in amino acids: CATRSRRREQYF. CDR3 in DNA: TGTGCCACCCGCTCGCGGAGGCGGGAGCAGTACTTC.

This chain uses TRBV11-2 with TRBJ2-1; D gene unclear. This CDR3 has 16 residues. Germline CDR1 and CDR2: SGHAT and FQNNGV. Trimming took 0 bases from V and 4 from J, leaving 13 bases between them. DNA for the CDR3: TGTGCCAGCAGCTTAGATGCGGCGGAAGCTTACAATGAGCAGTTCTTC. Translated, it gives CASSLDAAEAYNEQFF. The full variable domain, rest sourced from reference TRBV11-2 and TRBJ2-1, is EAGVAQSPRYKIIEKRQSVAFWCNPISGHATLYWYQQILGQGPKLLIQFQNNGVVDDSQLPKDRFSAERLKGVDSTLKIQPAKLEDSAVYLCASSLDAAEAYNEQFFGPGTRLTVL.

This clonotype was counted a few times. The chain links TRBV27 to TRBJ1-4, with 8 bases fitting TRBD1. The CDR3 length is 15 residues. Germline loops: CDR1 MNHEY, CDR2 SMNVEV (reference sequence). V shed 4 bases and J 6 bases; nucleotides not matched to a gene: 7. The DNA for the CDR3 is TGTGCCAGCAGTTCCGGGGACAGGCGTTATGAAAAACTGTTTTTT. Its translation is CASSSGDRRYEKLFF.